These T cell receptor beta chains were read from a single sample in a study of blood T cells in healthy people across ages. TCRdb reprocessed the 5' RACE reads via MiXCR and lists one record per CDR3 protein. The table shows around 1.5 million distinct CDR3 sequences, with 42% occurring only once. The sample comprised blood. These receptors were obtained from a woman aged 18 to 35 in good health. CDR3s include the opening cysteine and the closing phenylalanine or tryptophan. The order of the fields is V gene, D gene, CDR3 protein. The D gene is left open where the match is weak.

>TRBV15|.
CATSDDSSSYEQYF
>TRBV2|.
CASSIFPQETQYF
>TRBV12-5|TRBD1
CASGLATGVGNTIYF
>TRBV3-1|TRBD2
CASSQEVGRAQGEQYF
>TRBV7-2|.
CASSLRNRLADTQYF
>TRBV12-3/TRBV12-4|TRBD2
CASSTLAAETQYF
>TRBV29-1|TRBD2
CSVGTGGSSYNEQFF
>TRBV5-1|.
CASSLLSGGSPEAFF
>TRBV6-1|.
CASSEALPARSYNEQFF
>TRBV4-1|.
CASSPPEQATYGYTF
>TRBV7-2|TRBD2
CASSFRPGGGNNEQFF
>TRBV6-5|.
CASSYYSGTSYNEQFF
>TRBV10-3|TRBD1
CAALGRQGSTGELFF
>TRBV6-2/TRBV6-3|.
CASSPLREKTDTQYF
>TRBV3-1|.
CASSPSRGTNNEQFF
>TRBV13|.
CASSPPEAGRDTQYF
>TRBV15|.
CATSRDRGQNEQFF
>TRBV4-1|.
CASSQRQNIGEKLFF
>TRBV14|.
CASSQEGQKEQYF
>TRBV12-3/TRBV12-4|.
CASRSGSARGEQFF
>TRBV30|TRBD2
CAKAGGLYNEQFF
>TRBV13|.
CASRRGSDTDTQYF
>TRBV20-1|.
CSAKGTTTDTQYF
>TRBV9|.
CASSNLEGNSPLHF
>TRBV5-1|TRBD2
CASGRGGERFF
>TRBV7-9|TRBD1
CASSPQGGRDIGGYTF
>TRBV7-9|.
CASSSRAPQETQYF
>TRBV4-2|TRBD1
CAGSQDRVGKNIQYF
>TRBV2|.
CASREEGVRQPQHF